The rows below give T cell receptor beta chains drawn from one sample of a study of tumor T cells in aggressive B-cell lymphoma. Repertoires were generated with immunoSEQ multiplex PCR, while TCRdb's copy carries only in-frame clones and drops some. The sample has about 2,000 clones, roughly 80% seen once. Sequencing used tumor tissue. Source of these receptors: an adult with diffuse large B cell lymphoma. Both conserved end residues are part of each CDR3. D genes are given only for firm matches. Size is stated for part of the rows, as once, few or many counts, or as a class when the clone is expanded.

abundance	v_gene	d_gene	j_gene	CDR3nt	CDR3aa
.	TRBV27	.	TRBJ1-1	TGTGCCAGCAGTTATCAGGGGACGTACACTGAAGCTTTCTTT	CASSYQGTYTEAFF
.	TRBV5-1	.	TRBJ1-1	TGCGCCAGCAGCTTAACAGCTATTCGGACTGAAGCTTTCTTT	CASSLTAIRTEAFF
.	TRBV14	.	TRBJ1-5	TGTGCCAGCAGCCGAGGGTTGGGGCCCCAGCATTTT	CASSRGLGPQHF
.	TRBV7-9	TRBD1	TRBJ2-7	TGTGCCAGCAGCTGGGGTTGGGTGACAGGGATCGTTTACGAGCAGTACTTC	CASSWGWVTGIVYEQYF
once	TRBV19	TRBD1	TRBJ1-1	TGTGCCAGTAGAACGACAGGGTCTACCACTGAAGCTTTCTTT	CASRTTGSTTEAFF
.	TRBV9	.	TRBJ1-2	TGTGCCAGCAGCGTAGTTGGAGGGAAGGGCGGCTACACCTTC	CASSVVGGKGGYTF
few	TRBV5-6	.	TRBJ1-2	TGTGCCAGCAGCTTGACAAAAGGCTACACCTTC	CASSLTKGYTF
.	TRBV5-1	TRBD1	TRBJ2-6	TGCGCCAGCAGCTCCGGACAGGCTGGCTCTGGGGCCAACGTCCTGACTTTC	CASSSGQAGSGANVLTF
.	TRBV5-6	TRBD1	TRBJ2-7	TGTGCCAGCAGCCCGGGACAGGGGAATTACGAGCAGTACTTC	CASSPGQGNYEQYF
.	TRBV5-1	TRBD1	TRBJ1-4	TGCGCCAGCAGCTTGACAGGGGAAAAACTATTTTTT	CASSLTGEKLFF
.	TRBV2	TRBD1	TRBJ1-5	TGTGCCAGCAGTGAGTCTAGGGGGCTTCAGCCCCAGCATTTT	CASSESRGLQPQHF
.	TRBV18	.	TRBJ1-2	TGTGCCAGCTCACCAACAGGGCACCGGGGCTATGGCTACACCTTC	CASSPTGHRGYGYTF
once	TRBV5-6	.	TRBJ2-1	TGTGCCAGCAGCTTGGACAGGATACCATACAATGAGCAGTTCTTC	CASSLDRIPYNEQFF
.	TRBV9	TRBD2	TRBJ2-1	TGTGCCAGCAGCGGCGGGGGGGCAGGCGATGAGCAGTTCTTC	CASSGGGAGDEQFF
.	TRBV15	.	TRBJ2-1	TGTGCCACCAGCAGCCTATCCAGCGGCCATTCCTACAATGAGCAGTTCTTC	CATSSLSSGHSYNEQFF
few	TRBV5-1	TRBD1	TRBJ2-1	TGCGCCAGCAGCTTTCGTGACAGGGGGCCCTACAATGAGCAGTTCTTC	CASSFRDRGPYNEQFF
few	TRBV19	TRBD1	TRBJ1-2	TGTGCCGGCCAAAGACAGGGGGTTTTCTCCTTC	CAGQRQGVFSF
few	TRBV30	.	TRBJ1-6	TGTGCCTGGACCCCCAGGTGGAACAAACCCCTCCACTTT	CAWTPRWNKPLHF
.	TRBV7-9	TRBD1	TRBJ1-2	TGTGCCAGCAGCTTCGGACAGGAAAAGCGGACCTTC	CASSFGQEKRTF
.	TRBV7-2	.	TRBJ2-3	TGTGCCAGCAGCTTAGCGACTGGCACAGATACGCAGTATTTT	CASSLATGTDTQYF
.	TRBV11-2	TRBD1	TRBJ2-3	TGTGCCAGCAGCCAAGGGGGCTTGGATACGCAGTATTTT	CASSQGGLDTQYF
.	TRBV4-1	.	TRBJ1-1	TGCGCCAGCAGCCAAGCGTCTTTGAACACTGAAGCTTTCTTT	CASSQASLNTEAFF